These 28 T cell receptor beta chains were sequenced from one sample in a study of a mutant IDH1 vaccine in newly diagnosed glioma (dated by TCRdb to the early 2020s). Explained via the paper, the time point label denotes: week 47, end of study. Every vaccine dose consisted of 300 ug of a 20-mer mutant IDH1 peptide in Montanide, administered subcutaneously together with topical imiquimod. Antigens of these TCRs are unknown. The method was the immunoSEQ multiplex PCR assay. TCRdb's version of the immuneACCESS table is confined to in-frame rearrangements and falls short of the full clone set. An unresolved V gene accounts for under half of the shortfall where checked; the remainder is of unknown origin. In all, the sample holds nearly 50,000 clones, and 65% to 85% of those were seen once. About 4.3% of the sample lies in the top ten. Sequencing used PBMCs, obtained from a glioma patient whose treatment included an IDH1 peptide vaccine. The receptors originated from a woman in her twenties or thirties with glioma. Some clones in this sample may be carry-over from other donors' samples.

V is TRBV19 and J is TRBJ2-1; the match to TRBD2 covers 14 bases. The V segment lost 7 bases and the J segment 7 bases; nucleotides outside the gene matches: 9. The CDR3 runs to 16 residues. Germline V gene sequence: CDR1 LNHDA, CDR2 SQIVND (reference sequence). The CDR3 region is CASNPGTSGRANEQFF. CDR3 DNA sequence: TGTGCCAGTAATCCCGGGACTAGCGGGAGAGCGAATGAGCAGTTCTTC.

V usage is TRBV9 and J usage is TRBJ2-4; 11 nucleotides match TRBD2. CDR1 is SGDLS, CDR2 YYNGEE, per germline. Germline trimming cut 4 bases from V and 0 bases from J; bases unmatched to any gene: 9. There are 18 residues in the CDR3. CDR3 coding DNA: TGTGCCAGCAGCCTCGGGGGGGGGACTAGCGGAGCCAAAAACATTCAGTACTTC. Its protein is CASSLGGGTSGAKNIQYF.

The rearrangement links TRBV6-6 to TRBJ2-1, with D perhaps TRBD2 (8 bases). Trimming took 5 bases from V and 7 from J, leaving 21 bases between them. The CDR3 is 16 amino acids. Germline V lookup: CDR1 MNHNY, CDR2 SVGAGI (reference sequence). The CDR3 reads CASSPRLARRGNEQFF. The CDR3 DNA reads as TGTGCCAGCAGTCCAAGACTAGCGCGCAGGGGGAATGAGCAGTTCTTC.

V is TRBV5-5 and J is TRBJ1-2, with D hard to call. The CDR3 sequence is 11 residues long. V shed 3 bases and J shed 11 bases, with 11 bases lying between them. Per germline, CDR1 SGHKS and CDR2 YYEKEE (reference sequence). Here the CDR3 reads CASSSTRVYTF. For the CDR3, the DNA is TGTGCCAGCAGCTCGACACGGGTATACACCTTC.

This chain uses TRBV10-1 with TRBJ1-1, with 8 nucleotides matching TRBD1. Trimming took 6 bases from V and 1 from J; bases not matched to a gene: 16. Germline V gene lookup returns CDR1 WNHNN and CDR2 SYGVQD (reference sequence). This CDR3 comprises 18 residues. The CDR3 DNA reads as TGCGCCAGCAGCCTCAAAAACTCATCGGACAGGGAGAACACTGAAGCTTTCTTT. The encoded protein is CASSLKNSSDRENTEAFF.

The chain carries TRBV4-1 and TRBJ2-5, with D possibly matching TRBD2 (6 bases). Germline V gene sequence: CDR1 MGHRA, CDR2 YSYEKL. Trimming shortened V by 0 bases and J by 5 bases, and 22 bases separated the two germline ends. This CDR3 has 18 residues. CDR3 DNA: TGCGCCAGCAGCCAAGATTCGGGAGACCTGAGCCCCTGGGAGACCCAGTACTTC. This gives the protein CASSQDSGDLSPWETQYF.

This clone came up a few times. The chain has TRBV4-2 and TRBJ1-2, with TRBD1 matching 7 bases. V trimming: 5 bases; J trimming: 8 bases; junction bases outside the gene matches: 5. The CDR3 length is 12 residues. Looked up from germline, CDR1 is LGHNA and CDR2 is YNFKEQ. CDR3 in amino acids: CASSNTGVGYTF. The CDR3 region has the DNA TGTGCCAGCAGCAATACAGGGGTCGGCTACACCTTC.

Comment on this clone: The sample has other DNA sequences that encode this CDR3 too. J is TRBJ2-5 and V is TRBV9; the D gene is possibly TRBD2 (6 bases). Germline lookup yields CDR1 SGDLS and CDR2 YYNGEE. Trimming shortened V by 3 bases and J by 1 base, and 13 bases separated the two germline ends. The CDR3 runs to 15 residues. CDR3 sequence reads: CASSGSGRPQETQYF. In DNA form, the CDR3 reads TGTGCCAGCAGCGGGAGCGGGCGCCCCCAAGAGACCCAGTACTTC. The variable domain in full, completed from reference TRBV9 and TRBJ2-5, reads DSGVTQTPKHLITATGQRVTLRCSPRSGDLSVYWYQQSLDQGLQFLIQYYNGEERAKGNILERFSAQQFPDLHSELNLSSLELGDSALYFCASSGSGRPQETQYFGPGTRLLVL.

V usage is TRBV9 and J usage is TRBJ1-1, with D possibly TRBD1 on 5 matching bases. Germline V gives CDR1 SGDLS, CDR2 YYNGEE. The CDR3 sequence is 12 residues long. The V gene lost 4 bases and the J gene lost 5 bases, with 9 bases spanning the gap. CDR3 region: CASSRGGTEAFF. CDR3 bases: TGTGCCAGCAGCCGGGGGGGAACTGAAGCTTTCTTT.

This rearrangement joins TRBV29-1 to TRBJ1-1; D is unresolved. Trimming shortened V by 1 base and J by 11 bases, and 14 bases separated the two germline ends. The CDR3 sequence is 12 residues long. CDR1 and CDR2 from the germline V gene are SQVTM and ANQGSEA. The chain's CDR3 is CSVEVGKVRAFF. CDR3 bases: TGCAGCGTTGAAGTAGGGAAGGTCAGGGCTTTCTTT.

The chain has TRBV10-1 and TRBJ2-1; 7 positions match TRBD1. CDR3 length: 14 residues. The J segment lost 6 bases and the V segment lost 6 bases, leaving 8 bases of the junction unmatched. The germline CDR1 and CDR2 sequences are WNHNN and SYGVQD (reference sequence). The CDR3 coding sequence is TGCGCCAGCAGCCCGGGACAGATGGGCAATGAGCAGTTCTTC. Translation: CASSPGQMGNEQFF.

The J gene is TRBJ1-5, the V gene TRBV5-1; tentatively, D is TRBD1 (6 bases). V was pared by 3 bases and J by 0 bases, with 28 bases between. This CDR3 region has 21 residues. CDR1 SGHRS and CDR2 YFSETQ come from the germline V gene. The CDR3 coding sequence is TGCGCCAGCAGCTCGCCATCGAACAGGGTAGAGGTAGTGTATAGCAATCAGCCCCAGCATTTT. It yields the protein CASSSPSNRVEVVYSNQPQHF. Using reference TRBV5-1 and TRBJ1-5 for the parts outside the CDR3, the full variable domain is KAGVTQTPRYLIKTRGQQVTLSCSPISGHRSVSWYQQTPGQGLQFLFEYFSETQRNKGNFPGRFSGRQFSNSRSEMNVSTLELGDSALYLCASSSPSNRVEVVYSNQPQHFGDGTRLSIL.

CDR3 coding DNA: TGTGCCAGCAGCCCCGGACAGTTGATAGATACGCAGTATTTT. Translation: CASSPGQLIDTQYF. This chain links TRBV7-2 with TRBJ2-3; perhaps TRBD1 as D (6 bases). Germline loops: CDR1 SGHTA, CDR2 FQGNSA. V was trimmed by 5 bases and J by 5 bases, leaving 14 bases between them. This CDR3 contains 14 residues.

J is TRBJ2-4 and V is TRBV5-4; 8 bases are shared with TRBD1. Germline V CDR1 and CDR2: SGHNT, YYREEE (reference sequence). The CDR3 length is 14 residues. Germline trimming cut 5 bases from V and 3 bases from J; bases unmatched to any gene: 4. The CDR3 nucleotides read TGTGCCAGCAGACTACAGGGGGGCAAAAACATTCAGTACTTC. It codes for CASRLQGGKNIQYF.

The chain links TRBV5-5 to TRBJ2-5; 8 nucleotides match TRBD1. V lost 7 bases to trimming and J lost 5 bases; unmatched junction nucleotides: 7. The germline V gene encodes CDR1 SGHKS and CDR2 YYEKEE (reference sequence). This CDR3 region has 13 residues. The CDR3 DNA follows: TGTGCCAGCGTGCAGGGGGCGAAGGAGACCCAGTACTTC. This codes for CASVQGAKETQYF.

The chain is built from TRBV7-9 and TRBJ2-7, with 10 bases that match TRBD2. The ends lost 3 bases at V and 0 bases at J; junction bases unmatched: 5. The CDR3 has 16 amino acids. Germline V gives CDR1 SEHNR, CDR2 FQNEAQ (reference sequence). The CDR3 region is CASSFPLAGDSYEQYF. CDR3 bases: TGTGCCAGCAGCTTCCCCCTAGCGGGAGACTCCTACGAGCAGTACTTC.

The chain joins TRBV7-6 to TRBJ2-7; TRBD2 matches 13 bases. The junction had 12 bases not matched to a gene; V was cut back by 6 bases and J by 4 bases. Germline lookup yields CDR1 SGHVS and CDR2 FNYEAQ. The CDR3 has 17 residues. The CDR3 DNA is TGTGCCAGCAGTCGAGTGGCCCCACTAGCGGGAGGGTACGAGCAGTACTTC. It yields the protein CASSRVAPLAGGYEQYF.

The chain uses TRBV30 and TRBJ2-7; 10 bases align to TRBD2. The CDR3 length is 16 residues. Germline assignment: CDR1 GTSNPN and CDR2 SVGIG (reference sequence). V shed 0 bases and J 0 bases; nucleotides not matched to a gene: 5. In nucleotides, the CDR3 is TGTGCCTGGAGTGTAAGGGGACTAGCGTACTCCTACGAGCAGTACTTC. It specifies CAWSVRGLAYSYEQYF.

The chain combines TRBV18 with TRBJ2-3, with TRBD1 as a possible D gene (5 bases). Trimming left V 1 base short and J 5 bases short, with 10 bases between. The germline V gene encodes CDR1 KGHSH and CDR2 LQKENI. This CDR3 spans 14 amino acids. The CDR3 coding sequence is TGTGCCAGCTCACCACTCAGGGATGGAGATACGCAGTATTTT. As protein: CASSPLRDGDTQYF.

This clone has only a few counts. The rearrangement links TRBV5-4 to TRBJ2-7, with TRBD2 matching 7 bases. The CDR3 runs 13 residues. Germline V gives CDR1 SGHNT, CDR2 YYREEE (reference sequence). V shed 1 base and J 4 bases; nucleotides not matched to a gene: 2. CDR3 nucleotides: TGTGCCAGCAGCTTGCCTAGCGGTTACGAGCAGTACTTC. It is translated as CASSLPSGYEQYF.

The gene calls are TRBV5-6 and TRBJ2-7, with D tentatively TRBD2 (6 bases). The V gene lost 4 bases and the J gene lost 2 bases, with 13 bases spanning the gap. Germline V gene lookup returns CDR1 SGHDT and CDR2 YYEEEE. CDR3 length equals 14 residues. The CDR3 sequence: CASSRGTEPYEQYF. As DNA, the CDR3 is TGTGCCAGCAGCCGCGGGACGGAACCCTACGAGCAGTACTTC.

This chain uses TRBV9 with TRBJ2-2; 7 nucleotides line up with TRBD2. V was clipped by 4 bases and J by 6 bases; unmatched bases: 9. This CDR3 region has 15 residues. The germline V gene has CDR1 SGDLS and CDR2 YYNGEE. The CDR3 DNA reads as TGTGCCAGCAGCCTTGGGGGGGGAGATGCCGGGGAGCTGTTTTTT. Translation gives CASSLGGGDAGELFF. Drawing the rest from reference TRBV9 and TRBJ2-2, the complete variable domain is DSGVTQTPKHLITATGQRVTLRCSPRSGDLSVYWYQQSLDQGLQFLIQYYNGEERAKGNILERFSAQQFPDLHSELNLSSLELGDSALYFCASSLGGGDAGELFFGEGSRLTVL.

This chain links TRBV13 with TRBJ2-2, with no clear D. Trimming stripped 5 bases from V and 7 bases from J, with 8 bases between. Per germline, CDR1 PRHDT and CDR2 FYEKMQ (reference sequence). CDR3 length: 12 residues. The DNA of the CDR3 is TGTGCCAGCAGCCACGGTGGCGGGGAGCTGTTTTTT. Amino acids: CASSHGGGELFF.

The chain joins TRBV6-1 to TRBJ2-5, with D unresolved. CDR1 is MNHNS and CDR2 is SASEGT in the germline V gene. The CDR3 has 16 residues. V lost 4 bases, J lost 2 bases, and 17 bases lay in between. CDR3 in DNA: TGTGCCAGCAGTGCAAGCCTGCCCGACCGGCAAGAGACCCAGTACTTC. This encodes CASSASLPDRQETQYF.

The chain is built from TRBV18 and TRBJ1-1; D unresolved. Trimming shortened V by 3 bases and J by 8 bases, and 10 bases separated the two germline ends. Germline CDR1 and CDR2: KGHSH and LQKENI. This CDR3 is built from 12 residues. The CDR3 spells CASSPNSREAFF. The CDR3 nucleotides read TGTGCCAGCTCACCGAATTCCCGGGAAGCTTTCTTT. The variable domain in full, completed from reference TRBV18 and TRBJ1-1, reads NAGVMQNPRHLVRRRGQEARLRCSPMKGHSHVYWYRQLPEEGLKFMVYLQKENIIDESGMPKERFSAEFPKEGPSILRIQQVVRGDSAAYFCASSPNSREAFFGQGTRLTVV.

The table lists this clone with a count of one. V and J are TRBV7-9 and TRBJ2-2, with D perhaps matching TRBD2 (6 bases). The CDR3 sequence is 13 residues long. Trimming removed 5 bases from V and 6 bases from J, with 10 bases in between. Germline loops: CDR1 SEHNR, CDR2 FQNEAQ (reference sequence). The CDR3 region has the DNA TGTGCCAGCAGCCCCCGACTAGCCGGGGAGCTGTTTTTT. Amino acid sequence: CASSPRLAGELFF.

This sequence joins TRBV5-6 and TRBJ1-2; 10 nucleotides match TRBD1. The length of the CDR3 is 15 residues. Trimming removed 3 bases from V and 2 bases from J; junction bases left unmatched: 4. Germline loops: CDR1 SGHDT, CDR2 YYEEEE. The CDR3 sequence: CASSSDRGRNYGYTF. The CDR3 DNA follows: TGTGCCAGCAGCTCCGACAGGGGGCGAAACTATGGCTACACCTTC.

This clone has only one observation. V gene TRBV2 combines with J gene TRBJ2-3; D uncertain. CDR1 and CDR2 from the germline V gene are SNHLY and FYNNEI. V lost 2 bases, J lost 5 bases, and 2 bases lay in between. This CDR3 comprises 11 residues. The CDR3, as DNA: TGTGCCAGCAGTGAACGAGATACGCAGTATTTT. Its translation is CASSERDTQYF.